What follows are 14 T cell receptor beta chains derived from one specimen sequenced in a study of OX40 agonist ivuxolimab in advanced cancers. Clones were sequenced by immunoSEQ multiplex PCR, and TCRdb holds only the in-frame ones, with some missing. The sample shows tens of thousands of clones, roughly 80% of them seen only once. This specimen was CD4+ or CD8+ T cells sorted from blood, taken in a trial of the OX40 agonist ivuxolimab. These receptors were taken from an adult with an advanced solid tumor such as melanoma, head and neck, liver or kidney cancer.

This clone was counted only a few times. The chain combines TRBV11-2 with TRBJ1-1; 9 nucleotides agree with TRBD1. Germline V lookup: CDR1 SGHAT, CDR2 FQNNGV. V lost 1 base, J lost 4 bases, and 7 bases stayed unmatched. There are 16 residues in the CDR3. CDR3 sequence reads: CASSLGGQGRGTEAFF. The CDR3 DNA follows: TGTGCCAGCAGCTTAGGGGGACAGGGACGAGGCACTGAAGCTTTCTTT.

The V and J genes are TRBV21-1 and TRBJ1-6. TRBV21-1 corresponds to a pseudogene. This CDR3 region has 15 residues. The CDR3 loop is CASSKGSDENSPLHF. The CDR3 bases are TGTGCCAGCAGCAAAGGCTCCGACGAGAATTCACCCCTCCACTTT.

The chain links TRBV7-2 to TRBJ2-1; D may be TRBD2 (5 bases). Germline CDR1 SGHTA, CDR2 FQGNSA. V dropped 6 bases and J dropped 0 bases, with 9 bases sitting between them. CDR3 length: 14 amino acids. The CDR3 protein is CASSPGSSYNEQFF. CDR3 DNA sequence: TGTGCCAGCAGTCCGGGAAGCTCCTACAATGAGCAGTTCTTC.

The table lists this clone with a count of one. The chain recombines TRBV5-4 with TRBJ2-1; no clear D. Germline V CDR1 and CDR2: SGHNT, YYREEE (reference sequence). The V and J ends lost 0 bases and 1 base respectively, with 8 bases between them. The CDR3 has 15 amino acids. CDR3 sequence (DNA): TGTGCCAGCAGCTTGGGTCCCCTATCCTACAATGAGCAGTTCTTC. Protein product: CASSLGPLSYNEQFF.

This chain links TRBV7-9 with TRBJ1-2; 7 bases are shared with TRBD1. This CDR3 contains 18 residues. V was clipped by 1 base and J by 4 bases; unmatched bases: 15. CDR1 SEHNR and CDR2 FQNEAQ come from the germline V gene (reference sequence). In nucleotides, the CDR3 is TGTGCCAGCAGCTTAGACGGCGGGTTCGACAGGGCCCGCTATGGCTACACCTTC. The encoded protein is CASSLDGGFDRARYGYTF.

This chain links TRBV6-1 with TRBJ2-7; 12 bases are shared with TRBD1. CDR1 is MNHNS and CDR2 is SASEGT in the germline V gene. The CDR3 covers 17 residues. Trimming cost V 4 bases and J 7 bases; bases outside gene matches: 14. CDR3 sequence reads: CASSGPVRGQGAWEQYF. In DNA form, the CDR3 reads TGTGCCAGCAGTGGGCCTGTGAGGGGACAGGGGGCTTGGGAGCAGTACTTC.

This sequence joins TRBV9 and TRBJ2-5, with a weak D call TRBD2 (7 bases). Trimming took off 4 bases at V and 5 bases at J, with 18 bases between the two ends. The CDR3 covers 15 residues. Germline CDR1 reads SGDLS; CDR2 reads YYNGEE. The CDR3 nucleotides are TGTGCCAGCAGCCCCAGGGGAGGGCCCGGTGAGACCCAGTACTTC. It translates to CASSPRGGPGETQYF.

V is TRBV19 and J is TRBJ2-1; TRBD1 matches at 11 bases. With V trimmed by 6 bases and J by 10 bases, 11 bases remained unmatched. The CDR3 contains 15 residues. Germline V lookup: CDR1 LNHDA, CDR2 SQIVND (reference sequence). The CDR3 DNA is TGTGCCAGTAGGGACCCGGGACAGGGGGTCGGCGAGCAGTTCTTC. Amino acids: CASRDPGQGVGEQFF.

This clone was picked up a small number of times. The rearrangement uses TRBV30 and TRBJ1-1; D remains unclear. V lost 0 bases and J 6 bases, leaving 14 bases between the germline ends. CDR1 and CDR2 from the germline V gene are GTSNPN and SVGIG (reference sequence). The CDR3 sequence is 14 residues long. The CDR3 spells CAWSVMRTSPEAFF. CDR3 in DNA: TGTGCCTGGAGTGTAATGCGGACGAGCCCTGAAGCTTTCTTT. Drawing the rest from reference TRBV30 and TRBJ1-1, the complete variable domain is SQTIHQWPATLVQPVGSPLSLECTVEGTSNPNLYWYRQAAGRGLQLLFYSVGIGQISSEVPQNLSASRPQDRQFILSSKKLLLSDSGFYLCAWSVMRTSPEAFFGQGTRLTVV.

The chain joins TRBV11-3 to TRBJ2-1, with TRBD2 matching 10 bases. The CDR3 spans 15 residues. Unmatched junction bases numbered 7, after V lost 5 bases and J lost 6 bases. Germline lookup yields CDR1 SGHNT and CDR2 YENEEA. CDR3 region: CASSPGTSVSNEQFF. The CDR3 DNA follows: TGTGCCAGCAGCCCAGGGACTAGCGTAAGCAATGAGCAGTTCTTC.

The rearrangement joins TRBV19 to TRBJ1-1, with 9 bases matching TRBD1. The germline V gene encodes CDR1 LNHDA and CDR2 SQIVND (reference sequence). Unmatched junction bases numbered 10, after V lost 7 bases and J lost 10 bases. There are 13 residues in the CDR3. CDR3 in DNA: TGTGCCAGTATCCCTCGGGGACAGGGAAGAGCTTTCTTT. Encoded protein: CASIPRGQGRAFF.

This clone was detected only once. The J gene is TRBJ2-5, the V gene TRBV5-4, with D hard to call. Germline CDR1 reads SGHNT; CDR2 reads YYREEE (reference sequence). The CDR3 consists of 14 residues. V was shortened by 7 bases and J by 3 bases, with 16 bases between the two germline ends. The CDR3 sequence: CASASSSVKETQYF. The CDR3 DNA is TGTGCCAGCGCTTCCTCGTCAGTAAAAGAGACCCAGTACTTC.

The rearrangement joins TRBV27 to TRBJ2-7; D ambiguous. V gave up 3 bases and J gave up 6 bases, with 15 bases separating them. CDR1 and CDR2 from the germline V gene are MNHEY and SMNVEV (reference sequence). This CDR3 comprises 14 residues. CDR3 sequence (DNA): TGTGCCAGCAGTTTTGCTGATGTGGCGTTCGAGCAGTACTTC. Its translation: CASSFADVAFEQYF.

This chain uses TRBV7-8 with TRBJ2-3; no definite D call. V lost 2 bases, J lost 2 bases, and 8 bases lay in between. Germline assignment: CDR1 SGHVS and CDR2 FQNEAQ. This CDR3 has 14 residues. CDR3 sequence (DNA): TGTGCCAGCAGCTTAATGGGTTACACAGATACGCAGTATTTT. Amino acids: CASSLMGYTDTQYF.